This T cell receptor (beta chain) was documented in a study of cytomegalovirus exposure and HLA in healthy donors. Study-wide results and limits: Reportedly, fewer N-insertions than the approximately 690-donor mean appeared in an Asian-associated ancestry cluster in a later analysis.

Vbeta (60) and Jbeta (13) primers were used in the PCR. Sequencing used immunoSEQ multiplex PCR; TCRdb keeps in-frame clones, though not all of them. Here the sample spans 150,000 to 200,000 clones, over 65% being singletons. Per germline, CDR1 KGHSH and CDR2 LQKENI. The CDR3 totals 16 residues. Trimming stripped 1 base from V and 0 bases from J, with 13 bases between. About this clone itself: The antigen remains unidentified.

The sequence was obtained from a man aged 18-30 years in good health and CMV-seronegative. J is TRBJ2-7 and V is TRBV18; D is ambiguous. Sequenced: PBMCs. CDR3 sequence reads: CASSPQPPQSSYEQYF. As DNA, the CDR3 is TGTGCCAGCTCACCACAGCCGCCGCAAAGCTCCTACGAGCAGTACTTC.